A selection of T cell receptor beta chains follows, all from one sample in a study of shared clonotypes between healthy human individuals. TCRdb's copy holds only in-frame clones and misses some; the assay was immunoSEQ multiplex PCR. The data show roughly 1.5 million clones, around 98% seen once. Sequencing was done on a sample of naive CD4+ T cells sorted from blood. The receptors were gathered from a man aged 25 to 45 in good health. The CDR3 runs from the conserved cysteine through the conserved F or W. For some rows the clone size is stated as once, few or many, or as a class when expanded; others skip it.

clone size	V gene	J gene	CDR3 protein
NA	TRBV2	TRBJ1-1	CASRGYYNTEAFF
NA	TRBV5-4	TRBJ2-3	CASSLVSSSTDTQYF
NA	TRBV6-5	TRBJ2-3	CASSYPGPQYF
NA	TRBV5-6	TRBJ2-2	CASSLTSGAGELFF
NA	TRBV7-2	TRBJ2-6	CASSRREAGANVLTF
NA	TRBV7-9	TRBJ2-7	CASSPPDRSYEQYF
NA	TRBV7-8	TRBJ1-2	CASSPPGGYGYTF
NA	TRBV18	TRBJ1-1	CASSPTGGKTEAFF
NA	TRBV7-9	TRBJ1-3	CASRTGQGNTIYF
NA	TRBV14	TRBJ2-2	CASSQVRGGTGELFF
NA	TRBV7-9	TRBJ2-5	CASRSTGLETQYF
NA	TRBV5-1	TRBJ2-5	CASSLDPGLVLETQYF
NA	TRBV29-1	TRBJ1-5	CSVETTGRNQPQHF
NA	TRBV5-1	TRBJ1-2	CASSPNRDSYGYTF
NA	TRBV6-6	TRBJ1-1	CASSFGQGVIAEAFF
NA	TRBV11-3	TRBJ2-2	CASSLPGSNTGELFF
NA	TRBV2	TRBJ2-5	CASTGQETQYF
NA	TRBV9	TRBJ2-1	CASSPRTSEFNEQFF
NA	TRBV7-8	TRBJ2-2	CASSLARVIGELFF
NA	TRBV4-2	TRBJ1-3	CASSLQGNSGNTIYF
NA	TRBV21-1	TRBJ2-6	CASSITPGTRPASGANVLTF
NA	TRBV18	TRBJ2-7	CASSPPVQGENEQYF
NA	TRBV18	TRBJ2-1	CASSPGTSGRLEQFF
NA	TRBV4-1	TRBJ1-4	CASSQTGPNEKLFF
once	TRBV7-7	TRBJ2-3	CASSPGFHTDTQYF
NA	TRBV4-1	TRBJ1-5	CASSQRQTAEKNQPQHF
NA	TRBV7-9	TRBJ2-3	CASSFVEGVLTDTQYF
NA	TRBV5-1	TRBJ2-5	CASSLAVLWGSGNDQETQYF
NA	TRBV5-4	TRBJ2-1	CASSLGTGLRNEQFF